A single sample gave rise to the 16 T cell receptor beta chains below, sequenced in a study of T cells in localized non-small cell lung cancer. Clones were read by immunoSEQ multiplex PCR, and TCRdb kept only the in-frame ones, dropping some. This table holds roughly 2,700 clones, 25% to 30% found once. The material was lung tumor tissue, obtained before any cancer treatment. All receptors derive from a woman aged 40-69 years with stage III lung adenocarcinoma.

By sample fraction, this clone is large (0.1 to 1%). The CDR3 reads CASSYSRVNTEAFF. As DNA, the CDR3 is TGTGCCAGCAGTTACTCGAGAGTGAACACTGAAGCTTTCTTT. This chain uses TRBV6-8 with TRBJ1-1, with D unclear. This CDR3 has 14 residues. Germline CDR1 MNHGY, CDR2 SAAAGT. Trimming stripped 0 bases from V and 0 bases from J, with 5 bases between.

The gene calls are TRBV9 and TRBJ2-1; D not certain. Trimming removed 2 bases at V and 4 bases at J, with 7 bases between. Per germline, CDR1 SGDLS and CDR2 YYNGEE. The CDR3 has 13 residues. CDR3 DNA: TGTGCCAGCAGCGTGGGATTTTACAATGAGCAGTTCTTC. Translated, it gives CASSVGFYNEQFF.

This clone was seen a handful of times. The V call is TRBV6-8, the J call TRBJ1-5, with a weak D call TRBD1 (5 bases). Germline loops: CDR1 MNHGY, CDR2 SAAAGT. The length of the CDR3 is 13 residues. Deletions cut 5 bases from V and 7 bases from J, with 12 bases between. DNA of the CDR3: TGTGCCAGCAGTGTTGGGGGGGGACAGCCCCAGCATTTT. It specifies CASSVGGGQPQHF.

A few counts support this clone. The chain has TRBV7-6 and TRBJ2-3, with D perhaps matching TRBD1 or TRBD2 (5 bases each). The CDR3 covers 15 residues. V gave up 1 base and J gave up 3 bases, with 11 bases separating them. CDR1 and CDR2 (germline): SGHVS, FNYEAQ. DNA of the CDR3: TGTGCCAGCAGCTTAGAGGGGACCGGTACAGATACGCAGTATTTT. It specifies CASSLEGTGTDTQYF.

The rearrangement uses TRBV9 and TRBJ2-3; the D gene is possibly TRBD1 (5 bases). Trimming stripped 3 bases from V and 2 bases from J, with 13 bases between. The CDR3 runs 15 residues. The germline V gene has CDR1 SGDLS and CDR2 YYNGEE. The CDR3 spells CASSDGADLTDTQYF. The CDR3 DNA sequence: TGTGCCAGCAGCGATGGGGCGGACCTCACAGATACGCAGTATTTT.

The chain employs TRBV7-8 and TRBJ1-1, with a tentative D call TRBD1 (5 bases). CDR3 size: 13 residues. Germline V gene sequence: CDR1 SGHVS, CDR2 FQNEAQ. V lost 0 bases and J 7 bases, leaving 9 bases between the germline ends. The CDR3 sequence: CASSLASGLEAFF. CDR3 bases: TGTGCCAGCAGCTTAGCGTCAGGGCTTGAAGCTTTCTTT.

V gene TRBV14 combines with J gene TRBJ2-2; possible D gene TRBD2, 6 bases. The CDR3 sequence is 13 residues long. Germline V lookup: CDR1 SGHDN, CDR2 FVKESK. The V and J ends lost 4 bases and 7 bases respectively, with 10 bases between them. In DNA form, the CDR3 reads TGTGCCAGCAGCCGGGACTTCCGCGGGGAGCTGTTTTTT. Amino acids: CASSRDFRGELFF.

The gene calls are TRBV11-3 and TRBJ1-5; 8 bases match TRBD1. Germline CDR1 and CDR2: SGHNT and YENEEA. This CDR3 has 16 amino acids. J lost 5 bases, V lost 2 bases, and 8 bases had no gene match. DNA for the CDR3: TGTGCCAGCAGCTTATGGACAGGGACGCGCCATCAGCCCCAGCATTTT. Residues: CASSLWTGTRHQPQHF.

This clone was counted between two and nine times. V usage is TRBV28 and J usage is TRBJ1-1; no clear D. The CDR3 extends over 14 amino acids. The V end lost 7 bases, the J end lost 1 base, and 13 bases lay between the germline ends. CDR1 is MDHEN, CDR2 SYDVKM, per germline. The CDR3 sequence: CASIIGVGNTEAFF. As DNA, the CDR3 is TGTGCCAGCATCATCGGAGTAGGGAACACTGAAGCTTTCTTT.

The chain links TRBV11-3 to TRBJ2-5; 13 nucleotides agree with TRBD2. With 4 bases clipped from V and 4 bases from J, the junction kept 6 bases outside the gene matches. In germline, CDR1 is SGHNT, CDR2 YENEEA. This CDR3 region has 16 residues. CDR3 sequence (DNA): TGTGCCAGCAGCTCGGGACTAGCGGGGTCAGGAGAGACCCAGTACTTC. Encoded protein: CASSSGLAGSGETQYF.

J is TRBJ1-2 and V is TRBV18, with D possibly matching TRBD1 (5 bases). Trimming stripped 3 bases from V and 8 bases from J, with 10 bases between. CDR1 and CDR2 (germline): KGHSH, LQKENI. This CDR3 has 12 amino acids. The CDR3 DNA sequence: TGTGCCAGCTCACCGACGGGGGAAGGCTACACCTTC. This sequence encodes CASSPTGEGYTF. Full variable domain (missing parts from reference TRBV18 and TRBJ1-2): NAGVMQNPRHLVRRRGQEARLRCSPMKGHSHVYWYRQLPEEGLKFMVYLQKENIIDESGMPKERFSAEFPKEGPSILRIQQVVRGDSAAYFCASSPTGEGYTFGSGTRLTVV.

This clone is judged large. The CDR3 here is CASSYLEGDEQFF. The CDR3 region has the DNA TGTGCCAGCAGTTATTTGGAGGGAGATGAGCAGTTCTTC. This chain joins TRBV6-8 and TRBJ2-1, with D perhaps TRBD2 (6 bases). V lost 3 bases and J 8 bases, leaving 11 bases between the germline ends. Germline loops: CDR1 MNHGY, CDR2 SAAAGT. The CDR3 sequence is 13 residues long.

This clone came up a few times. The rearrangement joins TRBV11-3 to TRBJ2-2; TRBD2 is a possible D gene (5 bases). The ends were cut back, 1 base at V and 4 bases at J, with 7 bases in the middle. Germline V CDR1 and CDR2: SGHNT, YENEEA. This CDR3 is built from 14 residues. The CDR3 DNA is TGTGCCAGCAGCTTAGGGGGAGCCACCGGGGAGCTGTTTTTT. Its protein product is CASSLGGATGELFF. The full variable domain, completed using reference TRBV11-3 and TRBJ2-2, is EAGVVQSPRYKIIEKKQPVAFWCNPISGHNTLYWYLQNLGQGPELLIRYENEEAVDDSQLPKDRFSAERLKGVDSTLKIQPAELGDSAVYLCASSLGGATGELFFGEGSRLTVL.

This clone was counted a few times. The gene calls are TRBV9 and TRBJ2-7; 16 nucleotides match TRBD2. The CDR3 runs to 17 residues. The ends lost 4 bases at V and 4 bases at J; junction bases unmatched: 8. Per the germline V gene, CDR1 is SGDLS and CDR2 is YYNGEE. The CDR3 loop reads CASSIGTSGGASYEQYF. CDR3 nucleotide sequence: TGTGCCAGCAGCATCGGGACTAGCGGGGGGGCCTCGTACGAGCAGTACTTC. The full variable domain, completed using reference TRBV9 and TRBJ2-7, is DSGVTQTPKHLITATGQRVTLRCSPRSGDLSVYWYQQSLDQGLQFLIQYYNGEERAKGNILERFSAQQFPDLHSELNLSSLELGDSALYFCASSIGTSGGASYEQYFGPGTRLTVT.

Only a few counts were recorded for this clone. The CDR3 here is CASSEGDTQYF. The CDR3 DNA follows: TGTGCCAGCAGTGAAGGGGATACGCAGTATTTT. The chain is built from TRBV6-7 and TRBJ2-3; D is uncertain. TRBV6-7 falls under the ORF class, with uncertain function. This CDR3 comprises 11 residues. With 5 bases removed from V and 6 bases from J, the gap between germline ends came to 6 bases.

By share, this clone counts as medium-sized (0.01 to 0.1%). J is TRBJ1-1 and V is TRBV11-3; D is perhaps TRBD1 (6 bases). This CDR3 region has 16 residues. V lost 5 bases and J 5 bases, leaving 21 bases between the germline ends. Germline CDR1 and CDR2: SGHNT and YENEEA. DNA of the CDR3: TGTGCCAGCAGCCCAGGGGCTACACCCGGACGGACTGAAGCTTTCTTT. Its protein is CASSPGATPGRTEAFF.